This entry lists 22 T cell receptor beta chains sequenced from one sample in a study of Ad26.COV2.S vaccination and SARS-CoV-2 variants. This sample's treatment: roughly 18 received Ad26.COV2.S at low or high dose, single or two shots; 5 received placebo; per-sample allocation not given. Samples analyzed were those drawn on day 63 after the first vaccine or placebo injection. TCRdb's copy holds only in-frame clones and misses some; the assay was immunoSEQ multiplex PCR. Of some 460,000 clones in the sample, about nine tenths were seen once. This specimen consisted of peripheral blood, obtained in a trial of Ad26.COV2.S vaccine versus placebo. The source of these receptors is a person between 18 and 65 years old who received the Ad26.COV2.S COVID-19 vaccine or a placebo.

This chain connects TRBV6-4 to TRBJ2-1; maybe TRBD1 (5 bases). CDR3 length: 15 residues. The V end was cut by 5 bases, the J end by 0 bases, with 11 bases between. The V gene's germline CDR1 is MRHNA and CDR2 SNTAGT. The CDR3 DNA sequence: TGTGCCAGCAGTAGGGGTTGGGACTCCTACAATGAGCAGTTCTTC. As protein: CASSRGWDSYNEQFF.

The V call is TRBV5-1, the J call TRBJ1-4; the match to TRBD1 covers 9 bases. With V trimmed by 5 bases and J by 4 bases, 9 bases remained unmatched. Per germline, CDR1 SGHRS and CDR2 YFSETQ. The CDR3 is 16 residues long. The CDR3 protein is CASRSLTGGVNEKLFF. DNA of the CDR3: TGCGCCAGCAGATCCCTGACAGGGGGGGTTAATGAAAAACTGTTTTTT.

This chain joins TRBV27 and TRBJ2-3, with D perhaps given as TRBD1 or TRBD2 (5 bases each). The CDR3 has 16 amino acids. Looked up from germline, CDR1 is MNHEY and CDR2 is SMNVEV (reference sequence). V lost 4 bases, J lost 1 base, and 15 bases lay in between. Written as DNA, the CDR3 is TGTGCCAGCAGTTCTCGACCGCTGGGGGGCACAGATACGCAGTATTTT. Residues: CASSSRPLGGTDTQYF.

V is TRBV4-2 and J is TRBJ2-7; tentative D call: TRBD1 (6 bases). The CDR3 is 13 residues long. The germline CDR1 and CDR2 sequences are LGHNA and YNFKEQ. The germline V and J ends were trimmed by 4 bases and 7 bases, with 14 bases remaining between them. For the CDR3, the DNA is TGTGCCAGCAGCCCCCGACAGGCAGGGGAGCAGTACTTC. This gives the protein CASSPRQAGEQYF.

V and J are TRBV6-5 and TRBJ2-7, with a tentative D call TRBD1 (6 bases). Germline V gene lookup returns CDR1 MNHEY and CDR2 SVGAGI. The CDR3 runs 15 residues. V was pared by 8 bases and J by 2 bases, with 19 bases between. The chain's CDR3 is CASSGTGTYPYEQYF. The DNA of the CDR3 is TGTGCCAGCTCTGGGACCGGGACATATCCCTACGAGCAGTACTTC.

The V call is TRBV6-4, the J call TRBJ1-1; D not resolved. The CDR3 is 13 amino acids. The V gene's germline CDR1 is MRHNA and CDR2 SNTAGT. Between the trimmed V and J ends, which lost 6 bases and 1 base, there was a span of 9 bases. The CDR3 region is CASRREANTEAFF. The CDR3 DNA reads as TGTGCCAGCAGGCGGGAGGCGAACACTGAAGCTTTCTTT.

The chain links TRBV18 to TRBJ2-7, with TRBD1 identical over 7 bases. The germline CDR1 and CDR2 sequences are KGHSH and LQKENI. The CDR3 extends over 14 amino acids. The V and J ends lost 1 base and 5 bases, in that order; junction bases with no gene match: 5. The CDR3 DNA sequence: TGTGCCAGCTCACCACGAGAGGGGGCGAACGAGCAGTACTTC. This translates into CASSPREGANEQYF.

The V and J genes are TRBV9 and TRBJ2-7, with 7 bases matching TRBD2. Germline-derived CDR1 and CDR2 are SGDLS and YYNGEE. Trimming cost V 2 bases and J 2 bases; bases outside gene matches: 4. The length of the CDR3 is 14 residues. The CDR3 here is CASSVASGTYEQYF. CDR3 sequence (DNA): TGTGCCAGCAGCGTCGCTAGCGGAACCTACGAGCAGTACTTC.

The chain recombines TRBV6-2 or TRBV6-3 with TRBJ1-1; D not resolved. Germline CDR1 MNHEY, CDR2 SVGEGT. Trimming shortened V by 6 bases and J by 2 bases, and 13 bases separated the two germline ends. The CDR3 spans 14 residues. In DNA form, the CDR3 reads TGTGCCAGCAGCCCGAGAGTAGGTAACACTGAAGCTTTCTTT. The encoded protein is CASSPRVGNTEAFF.

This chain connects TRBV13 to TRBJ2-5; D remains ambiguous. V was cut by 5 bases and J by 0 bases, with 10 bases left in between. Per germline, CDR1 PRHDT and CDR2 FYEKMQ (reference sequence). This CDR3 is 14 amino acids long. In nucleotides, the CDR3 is TGTGCCAGCAGCCCCCTCTACCACCAAGAGACCCAGTACTTC. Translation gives CASSPLYHQETQYF.

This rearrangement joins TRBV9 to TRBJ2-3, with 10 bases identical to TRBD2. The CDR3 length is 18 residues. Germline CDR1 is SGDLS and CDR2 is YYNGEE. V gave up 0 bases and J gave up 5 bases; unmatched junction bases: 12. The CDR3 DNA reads TGTGCCAGCAGCGTAGCGGGAACCCCAGCGGGAGGGAAAGATACGCAGTATTTT. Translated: CASSVAGTPAGGKDTQYF.

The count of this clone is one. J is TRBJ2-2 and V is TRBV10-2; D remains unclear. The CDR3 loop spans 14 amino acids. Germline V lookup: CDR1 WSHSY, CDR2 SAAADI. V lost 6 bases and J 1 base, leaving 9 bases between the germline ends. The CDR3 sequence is CASRQDGNTGELFF. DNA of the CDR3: TGCGCCAGCAGGCAGGACGGGAACACCGGGGAGCTGTTTTTT.

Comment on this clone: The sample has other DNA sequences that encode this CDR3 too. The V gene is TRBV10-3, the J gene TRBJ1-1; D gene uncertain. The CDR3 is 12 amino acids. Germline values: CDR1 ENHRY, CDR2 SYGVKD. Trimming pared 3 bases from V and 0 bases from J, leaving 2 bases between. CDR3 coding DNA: TGTGCCATCAGTGAACTGAACACTGAAGCTTTCTTT. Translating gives CAISELNTEAFF.

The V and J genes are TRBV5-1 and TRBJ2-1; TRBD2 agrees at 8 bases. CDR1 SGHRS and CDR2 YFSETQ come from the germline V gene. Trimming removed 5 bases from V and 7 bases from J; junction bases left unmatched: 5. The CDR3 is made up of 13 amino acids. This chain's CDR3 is CASRREVRNEQFF. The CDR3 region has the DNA TGCGCCAGCAGGCGGGAGGTGCGTAATGAGCAGTTCTTC.

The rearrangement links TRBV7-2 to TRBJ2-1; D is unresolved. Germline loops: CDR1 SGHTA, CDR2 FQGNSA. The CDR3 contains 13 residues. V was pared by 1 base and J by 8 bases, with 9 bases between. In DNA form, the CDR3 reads TGTGCCAGCAGCTTAGTTGACGTCTATGAGCAGTTCTTC. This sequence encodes CASSLVDVYEQFF.

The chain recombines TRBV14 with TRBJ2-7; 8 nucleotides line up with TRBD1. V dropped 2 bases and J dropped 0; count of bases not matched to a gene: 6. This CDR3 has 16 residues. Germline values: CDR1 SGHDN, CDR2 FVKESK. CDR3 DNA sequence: TGTGCCAGCAGCCAATTTCGGACAGGGCTCTCCTACGAGCAGTACTTC. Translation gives CASSQFRTGLSYEQYF.

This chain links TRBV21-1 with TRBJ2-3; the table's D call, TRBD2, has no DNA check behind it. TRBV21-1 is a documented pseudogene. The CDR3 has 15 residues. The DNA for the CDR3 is TGTGCCAGCAGCAAGGGTAGCACAAACACAGATACGCAGTATTTT. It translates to CASSKGSTNTDTQYF.

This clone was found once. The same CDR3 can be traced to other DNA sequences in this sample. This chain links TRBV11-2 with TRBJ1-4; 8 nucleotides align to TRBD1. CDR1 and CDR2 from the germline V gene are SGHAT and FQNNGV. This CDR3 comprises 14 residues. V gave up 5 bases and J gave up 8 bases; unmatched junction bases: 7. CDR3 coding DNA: TGTGCCAGCAGCCTCGACAGGGGAAGCGAAAAACTGTTTTTT. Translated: CASSLDRGSEKLFF. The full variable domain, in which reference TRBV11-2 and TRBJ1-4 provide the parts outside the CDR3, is EAGVAQSPRYKIIEKRQSVAFWCNPISGHATLYWYQQILGQGPKLLIQFQNNGVVDDSQLPKDRFSAERLKGVDSTLKIQPAKLEDSAVYLCASSLDRGSEKLFFGSGTQLSVL.

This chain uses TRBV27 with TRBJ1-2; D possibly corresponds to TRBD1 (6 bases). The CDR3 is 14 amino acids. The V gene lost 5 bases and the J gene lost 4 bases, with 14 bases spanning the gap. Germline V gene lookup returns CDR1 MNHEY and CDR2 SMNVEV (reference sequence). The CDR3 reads CASSAGALVYGYTF. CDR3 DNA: TGTGCCAGCAGTGCAGGGGCGCTAGTCTATGGCTACACCTTC.

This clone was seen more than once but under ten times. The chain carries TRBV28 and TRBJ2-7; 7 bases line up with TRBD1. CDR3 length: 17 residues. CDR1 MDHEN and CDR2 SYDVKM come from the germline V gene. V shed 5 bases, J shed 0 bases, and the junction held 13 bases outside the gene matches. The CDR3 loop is CASSQPGPTGDSYEQYF. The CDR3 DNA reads TGTGCCAGCAGTCAACCTGGCCCTACAGGGGACTCCTACGAGCAGTACTTC.

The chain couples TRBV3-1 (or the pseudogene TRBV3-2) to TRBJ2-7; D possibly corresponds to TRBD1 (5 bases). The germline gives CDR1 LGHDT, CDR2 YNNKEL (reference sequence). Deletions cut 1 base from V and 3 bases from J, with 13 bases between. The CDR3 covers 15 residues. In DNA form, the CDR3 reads TGTGCCAGCAGCCAAGGGACATCGGCAATCTACGAGCAGTACTTC. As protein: CASSQGTSAIYEQYF.

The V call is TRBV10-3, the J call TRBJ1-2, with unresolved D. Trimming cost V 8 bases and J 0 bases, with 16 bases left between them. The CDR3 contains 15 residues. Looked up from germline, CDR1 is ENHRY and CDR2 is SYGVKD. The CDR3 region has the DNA TGTGCCATCTCCCCCATCTTAAATACTAACTATGGCTACACCTTC. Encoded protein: CAISPILNTNYGYTF.